This is a list of T cell receptor beta chains from one sample in a study of T-cell reconstitution after alpha-beta-depleted transplantation in children. TCRdb called the PCR reads again in MiXCR, with one record for every CDR3 protein. Among around 600,000 distinct CDR3 sequences listed, under 30% were seen once. The input for sequencing was PBMCs, mostly from graft donor cells, taken 360 days after TCRalphabeta/CD19-depleted stem cell transplant. Receptors originate from a boy in the first two years of life who had a stem cell transplant for acute myeloid leukemia, so the T cells may come from the graft donor. Each CDR3 is given with its conserved first and last residue. A D gene is named only where the DNA matches it firmly. Expanded clones are given a class, and other clones once, few, many or no size at all.

J gene	V gene	clone size	D gene	CDR3 protein	CDR3 DNA
TRBJ1-1	TRBV7-9	NA	TRBD1	CASSQGGYVLNTEAFF	TGTGCCAGCAGCCAGGGGGGTTATGTGCTGAACACTGAAGCTTTCTTT
TRBJ2-5	TRBV20-1	NA	NA	CSARGGRQETQYF	TGCAGTGCTAGAGGAGGACGGCAAGAGACCCAGTACTTC
TRBJ2-1	TRBV5-1	few	TRBD2	CASSFQRGESEQFF	TGCGCCAGCAGCTTCCAGCGGGGGGAGAGTGAGCAGTTCTTC
TRBJ2-1	TRBV20-1	NA	TRBD2	CSARDIGALAGYNEQFF	TGCAGTGCTAGAGATATAGGGGCCCTAGCGGGCTACAATGAGCAGTTCTTC
TRBJ2-5	TRBV6-5	NA	NA	CASSYSPGVRRETQYF	TGTGCCAGCAGTTACTCTCCAGGGGTCCGACGAGAGACCCAGTACTTC
TRBJ1-1	TRBV13	many	NA	CASSSRDGNTEAFF	TGTGCCAGCAGCTCCCGGGACGGGAACACTGAAGCTTTCTTT
TRBJ1-1	TRBV12-3/TRBV12-4	NA	NA	CASSFWAEAFF	TGTGCCAGCAGTTTTTGGGCTGAAGCTTTCTTT
TRBJ2-1	TRBV20-1	many	NA	CSAPHWGASYNEQFF	TGCAGTGCTCCCCATTGGGGGGCATCCTACAATGAGCAGTTCTTC
TRBJ2-7	TRBV20-1	NA	NA	CSASPLVVSYEQYF	TGCAGTGCTAGCCCCCTCGTAGTCTCCTACGAGCAGTACTTC
TRBJ1-4	TRBV29-1	many	NA	CSVGGATDEKLFF	TGCAGCGTTGGAGGGGCAACTGATGAAAAACTGTTTTTT
TRBJ2-7	TRBV7-2	NA	TRBD1	CASSLAGTGKNEQYF	TGTGCCAGCAGCTTAGCGGGGACAGGGAAGAACGAGCAGTACTTC
TRBJ1-2	TRBV20-1	NA	NA	CSAREIQDLYGYTF	TGCAGTGCTAGAGAAATCCAGGACCTATATGGCTACACCTTC
TRBJ2-5	TRBV5-1	NA	TRBD1	CASSLVDRGRETQYF	TGCGCCAGCAGCTTGGTGGACAGGGGGAGGGAGACCCAGTACTTC
TRBJ2-6	TRBV7-9	many	NA	CASSLGRVSSGANVLTF	TGTGCCAGCAGCTTGGGCAGGGTGTCTTCTGGGGCCAACGTCCTGACTTTC
TRBJ2-2	TRBV20-1	NA	NA	CSGEMNTGELFF	TGCAGTGGCGAGATGAACACCGGGGAGCTGTTTTTT
TRBJ2-1	TRBV6-6	NA	NA	CASSYPLGLAGLAYNEQFF	TGTGCCAGCAGTTACCCGCTGGGCTTGGCGGGGCTCGCCTACAATGAGCAGTTCTTC
TRBJ1-2	TRBV20-1	NA	NA	CSADAQTAANYGYTF	TGCAGTGCGGACGCCCAGACGGCAGCTAACTATGGCTACACCTTC
TRBJ2-2	TRBV10-2	many	TRBD2	CASSPDVAGGTNTGELFF	TGCGCCAGCAGCCCCGACGTTGCGGGGGGGACGAACACCGGGGAGCTGTTTTTT
TRBJ2-2	TRBV4-1	few	TRBD1	CASSQRQGNTGELFF	TGCGCCAGCAGCCAGCGACAGGGGAACACCGGGGAGCTGTTTTTT
TRBJ2-1	TRBV6-2/TRBV6-3	few	NA	CASTLNSGTRGYNEQFF	TGTGCCAGCACTCTTAACTCCGGGACCCGAGGGTACAATGAGCAGTTCTTC
TRBJ1-1	TRBV2	NA	TRBD1	CASSEVTGIWGTEAFF	TGTGCCAGCAGTGAGGTGACAGGGATTTGGGGCACTGAAGCTTTCTTT
TRBJ2-3	TRBV12-3/TRBV12-4	few	NA	CASNKGEDTQYF	TGTGCCAGCAATAAGGGAGAAGATACGCAGTATTTT
TRBJ1-3	TRBV7-2	many	NA	CASSSDGGRNTIYF	TGTGCCAGCAGCTCCGACGGGGGGAGAAACACCATATATTTT
TRBJ2-3	TRBV7-9	few	TRBD2	CASSSPIAGGEDTQYF	TGTGCCAGCAGCTCCCCCATAGCGGGGGGGGAAGATACGCAGTATTTT
TRBJ2-1	TRBV20-1	many	TRBD1	CSARYEGQGYHEQFF	TGCAGTGCTAGATACGAGGGACAGGGTTACCATGAGCAGTTCTTC
TRBJ1-2	TRBV12-3/TRBV12-4	few	TRBD1	CASSDRGLYGYTF	TGTGCCAGCAGCGACAGGGGACTTTATGGCTACACCTTC
TRBJ2-3	TRBV5-5	few	NA	CASSLEPATDTQYF	TGTGCCAGCAGCTTGGAGCCGGCCACAGATACGCAGTATTTT
TRBJ2-5	TRBV20-1	many	NA	CSAKLDGPETQYF	TGCAGTGCTAAGCTAGACGGGCCCGAGACCCAGTACTTC
TRBJ1-2	TRBV12-3/TRBV12-4	few	NA	CASSLGQAGDGYTF	TGTGCCAGCAGTCTGGGGCAGGCTGGTGATGGCTACACCTTC
TRBJ2-3	TRBV11-1	NA	TRBD2	CASSSTRGLAGGLEGTQYF	TGTGCCAGCAGCTCGACTAGGGGACTAGCGGGGGGCCTCGAGGGTACGCAGTATTTT
TRBJ1-5	TRBV7-2	NA	TRBD1	CASSFGQGGNQPQHF	TGTGCCAGCAGCTTCGGACAGGGCGGCAATCAGCCCCAGCATTTT
TRBJ1-6	TRBV7-9	NA	NA	CASSLVGVNNSPLHF	TGTGCCAGCAGCTTAGTGGGGGTAAATAATTCACCCCTCCACTTT
TRBJ2-7	TRBV7-6	NA	NA	CASSFASRGGDYEQYF	TGTGCCAGCAGCTTCGCGAGCAGGGGGGGAGACTACGAGCAGTACTTC
TRBJ2-3	TRBV12-3/TRBV12-4	few	TRBD2	CASMELAGDHTDTQYF	TGTGCCAGCATGGAGCTAGCGGGGGACCACACAGATACGCAGTATTTT
TRBJ1-4	TRBV12-3/TRBV12-4	few	TRBD1	CASSPGTGNEKLFF	TGTGCCAGCAGTCCCGGGACAGGGAATGAAAAACTGTTTTTT
TRBJ2-7	TRBV9	few	NA	CASSVDQGGPYEQYF	TGTGCCAGCAGCGTAGATCAGGGGGGCCCCTACGAGCAGTACTTC
TRBJ2-3	TRBV4-2	NA	TRBD2	CAISRGSGGKDTQYF	TGTGCCATCAGCCGTGGGAGCGGGGGGAAAGATACGCAGTATTTT
TRBJ1-1	TRBV19	NA	NA	CASSIPGIGTEAFF	TGTGCCAGTAGTATTCCGGGGATCGGCACTGAAGCTTTCTTT
TRBJ2-1	TRBV11-2	NA	TRBD1	CASSQRQGLSSYNEQFF	TGTGCCAGCAGCCAACGACAGGGCCTCAGCTCCTACAATGAGCAGTTCTTC
TRBJ2-3	TRBV20-1	NA	TRBD2	CSARDSGGADTQYF	TGCAGTGCTAGAGATTCGGGGGGGGCAGATACGCAGTATTTT
TRBJ1-6	TRBV5-6	few	TRBD1	CASSLRGTGWNSPLHF	TGTGCCAGCAGCTTGAGGGGGACAGGGTGGAATTCACCCCTCCACTTT
TRBJ1-4	TRBV2	many	NA	CASSEEGLDNEKLFF	TGTGCCAGCAGTGAGGAGGGTCTCGATAATGAAAAACTGTTTTTT
TRBJ2-2	TRBV12-3/TRBV12-4	many	NA	CASSLVWGGRTNTGELFF	TGTGCCAGCAGTTTAGTATGGGGCGGGCGAACGAACACCGGGGAGCTGTTTTTT
TRBJ2-3	TRBV7-8	NA	NA	CASSHGPRSTGDTQYF	TGTGCCAGCAGCCATGGGCCTAGATCCACCGGTGATACGCAGTATTTT
TRBJ2-4	TRBV20-1	few	NA	CSAREAARWNIQYF	TGCAGTGCTAGAGAGGCCGCCAGGTGGAACATTCAGTACTTC
TRBJ2-1	TRBV29-1	many	TRBD2	CSVLAGGKRGEQFF	TGCAGCGTCCTAGCGGGGGGGAAAAGGGGTGAGCAGTTCTTC
TRBJ1-5	TRBV6-2/TRBV6-3	NA	NA	CASNFDSNQPQHF	TGTGCCAGCAACTTCGACAGTAATCAGCCCCAGCATTTT
TRBJ2-2	TRBV7-2	many	NA	CASSLQSANTGELFF	TGTGCCAGCAGCTTACAATCCGCGAACACCGGGGAGCTGTTTTTT
TRBJ2-2	TRBV28	NA	TRBD2	CATSGGYTGELFF	TGTGCCACGAGCGGGGGGTACACCGGGGAGCTGTTTTTT
TRBJ1-2	TRBV2	many	NA	CASSPGLIGYYGYTF	TGTGCCAGCAGTCCTGGACTGATAGGGTACTATGGCTACACCTTC
TRBJ1-1	TRBV6-5	many	NA	CASSYSNMNTEAFF	TGTGCCAGCAGTTACTCGAACATGAACACTGAAGCTTTCTTT
TRBJ2-5	TRBV20-1	NA	TRBD2	CSASGGGASETQYF	TGCAGTGCTAGTGGCGGGGGGGCGTCAGAGACCCAGTACTTC
TRBJ2-5	TRBV7-2	NA	NA	CASSVSSLQETQYF	TGTGCCAGCAGCGTTAGCTCGCTCCAAGAGACCCAGTACTTC
TRBJ1-1	TRBV6-1	NA	NA	CASTHSLSGANTEAFF	TGTGCCAGCACTCATTCTCTTTCGGGCGCGAACACTGAAGCTTTCTTT
TRBJ2-3	TRBV9	NA	TRBD2	CASSVVASGGDTQYF	TGTGCCAGCAGCGTAGTGGCTAGCGGGGGGGATACGCAGTATTTT
TRBJ2-5	TRBV20-1	few	NA	CSARDKTGAQETQYF	TGCAGTGCTAGAGATAAGACAGGCGCTCAAGAGACCCAGTACTTC
TRBJ2-2	TRBV5-1	NA	NA	CASSLKLADTGELFF	TGCGCCAGCAGCTTAAAACTAGCAGACACCGGGGAGCTGTTTTTT
TRBJ2-7	TRBV27	NA	TRBD1	CASSGLTGGYEQYF	TGTGCCAGCAGTGGACTGACAGGGGGCTACGAGCAGTACTTC
TRBJ1-6	TRBV27	many	NA	CASSLYPRDGSPLHF	TGTGCCAGCAGTTTATATCCACGGGACGGTTCACCCCTCCACTTT
TRBJ2-6	TRBV15	many	NA	CATSRIGTGANVLTF	TGTGCCACCAGCAGGATTGGGACCGGGGCCAACGTCCTGACTTTC